Shown below are 30 T cell receptor beta chains from a single sample sequenced in a study of cytomegalovirus exposure and HLA in healthy donors. The data were produced by immunoSEQ multiplex PCR, yet TCRdb's version contains in-frame clones alone and is incomplete. The sample has tens of thousands of clones; about 91% are singletons. Sequenced input: PBMCs. The source of these receptors is a woman aged 18-29 years in good health and CMV-seronegative.

The sample holds one count of this clone. This chain joins TRBV5-4 and TRBJ2-7; the match to TRBD2 covers 10 bases. In germline, CDR1 is SGHNT, CDR2 YYREEE (reference sequence). The CDR3 has 15 amino acids. V lost 2 bases, J lost 7 bases, and 9 bases stayed unmatched. CDR3 sequence: CASSFLAGGREEQYF. CDR3 nucleotide sequence: TGTGCCAGCAGCTTCTTAGCGGGAGGCAGGGAAGAGCAGTACTTC.

The J gene is TRBJ1-1, the V gene TRBV7-6, with D possibly being TRBD1 (5 bases). CDR1 is SGHVS, CDR2 FNYEAQ, per germline. Trimming took off 7 bases at V and 7 bases at J, with 13 bases between the two ends. The CDR3 runs 12 residues. DNA of the CDR3: TGTGCCAGCATCCCGGGGGGGTTTGAAGCTTTCTTT. It yields the protein CASIPGGFEAFF.

The V and J genes are TRBV5-8 and TRBJ2-2; D uncertain. The CDR3 totals 15 residues. Trimming cost V 2 bases and J 1 base, with 9 bases left between them. Germline values: CDR1 SGHTS, CDR2 YDEGEE. The CDR3 sequence is CASSLSRGNTGELFF. The CDR3, as DNA: TGTGCCAGCAGCTTATCACGCGGGAACACCGGGGAGCTGTTTTTT.

The rearrangement links TRBV5-1 to TRBJ2-3, with 8 nucleotides matching TRBD1. V trimming: 0 bases; J trimming: 5 bases; junction bases outside the gene matches: 5. Per germline, CDR1 SGHRS and CDR2 YFSETQ. The CDR3 has 15 residues. DNA for the CDR3: TGCGCCAGCAGCTTGGGGACAGGGTCGGTAGATACGCAGTATTTT. Translated, it gives CASSLGTGSVDTQYF.

V is TRBV28 and J is TRBJ2-7, with D perhaps TRBD2 (5 bases). The germline gives CDR1 MDHEN, CDR2 SYDVKM. The V and J ends lost 6 bases and 2 bases respectively, with 17 bases between them. The CDR3 is 15 amino acids. CDR3 bases: TGTGCCAGCAGCCCCTCTGGGGAGCCCACCTACGAGCAGTACTTC. Translating it yields CASSPSGEPTYEQYF.

The gene calls are TRBV7-8 and TRBJ1-3, with D hard to call. V dropped 5 bases and J dropped 0 bases, with 8 bases sitting between them. Germline V gene sequence: CDR1 SGHVS, CDR2 FQNEAQ. This CDR3 has 14 amino acids. DNA of the CDR3: TGTGCCAGCAGCCCAGTGGTCTCTGGAAACACCATATATTTT. Its protein product is CASSPVVSGNTIYF.

Remarks on this clone: One junction end disagrees with the germline gene, perhaps due to a read error. This sequence joins TRBV4-2 and TRBJ2-1; D may be TRBD1 (5 bases). This CDR3 contains 14 residues. Germline assignment: CDR1 LGHNA and CDR2 YNFKEQ. CDR3 loop: CASTQSGLYNEQFF. In DNA, the CDR3 is TGTGCCAGCACCCAATCAGGGTTATACAATGAGCAGTTCTTC.

The rearrangement joins TRBV5-5 to TRBJ1-1; maybe TRBD1 (6 bases). Germline lookup yields CDR1 SGHKS and CDR2 YYEKEE (reference sequence). This CDR3 has 16 residues. Trimming cost V 1 base and J 1 base, with 14 bases left between them. CDR3 region: CASSLYQGGGNTEAFF. The CDR3 DNA reads as TGTGCCAGCAGCTTGTATCAGGGAGGGGGGAACACTGAAGCTTTCTTT.

J is TRBJ1-1 and V is TRBV20-1, with unresolved D. V dropped 3 bases and J dropped 3 bases, with 2 bases sitting between them. CDR1 and CDR2 from the germline V gene are DFQATT and SNEGSKA (reference sequence). The CDR3 is made up of 10 amino acids. CDR3 loop: CSASYTEAFF. The CDR3 bases are TGCAGTGCTAGCTACACTGAAGCTTTCTTT.

The chain uses TRBV11-2 and TRBJ2-5; D ambiguous. Germline assignment: CDR1 SGHAT and CDR2 FQNNGV. This CDR3 has 12 residues. Trimming cost V 4 bases and J 5 bases, with 8 bases left between them. The CDR3 nucleotides are TGTGCCAGCAGCTACTTGCGGGAGACCCAGTACTTC. Its translation is CASSYLRETQYF.

The chain recombines TRBV30 with TRBJ1-1; 12 nucleotides agree with TRBD1. J lost 5 bases, V lost 6 bases, and 10 bases had no gene match. Germline V gives CDR1 GTSNPN, CDR2 SVGIG (reference sequence). CDR3 length equals 15 residues. For the CDR3, the DNA is TGTGCCTGCGGCGGGACAGGGGGCGCGAGAACTGAAGCTTTCTTT. Encoded protein: CACGGTGGARTEAFF.

This chain links TRBV6-6 with TRBJ1-2; perhaps TRBD1 as D (6 bases). Germline V gives CDR1 MNHNY, CDR2 SVGAGI (reference sequence). V dropped 4 bases and J dropped 2 bases, with 11 bases sitting between them. This CDR3 spans 14 amino acids. CDR3: CASSSGQGNYGYTF. The CDR3, as DNA: TGTGCCAGCAGTTCCGGGCAGGGGAACTATGGCTACACCTTC.

V and J are TRBV18 and TRBJ2-5; possibly TRBD1 for D (5 bases). In germline, CDR1 is KGHSH, CDR2 LQKENI. This CDR3 is 14 amino acids long. The ends were cut back, 2 bases at V and 1 base at J, with 8 bases in the middle. CDR3 in amino acids: CASSPARAQETQYF. In DNA, the CDR3 is TGTGCCAGCTCACCAGCCAGGGCCCAAGAGACCCAGTACTTC.

The rearrangement links TRBV9 to TRBJ1-2; the D gene is possibly TRBD1 (6 bases). CDR1 and CDR2 from the germline V gene are SGDLS and YYNGEE. Trimming took 4 bases from V and 3 from J, leaving 13 bases between them. The CDR3 totals 14 residues. The CDR3 nucleotides are TGTGCCAGCAGCTCCCTCTCAGGGGACTATGGCTACACCTTC. Encoded protein: CASSSLSGDYGYTF.

The chain has TRBV7-9 and TRBJ1-5; TRBD1 agrees at 11 bases. J was trimmed by 6 bases and V by 1 base; bases with no gene match: 2. The CDR3 is made up of 15 amino acids. Germline CDR1 SEHNR, CDR2 FQNEAQ (reference sequence). The CDR3 here is CASSLGGTGGQPQHF. CDR3 nucleotides: TGTGCCAGCAGCTTAGGTGGGACAGGGGGTCAGCCCCAGCATTTT.

The chain carries TRBV2 and TRBJ2-2; 7 nucleotides line up with TRBD2. Germline CDR1 reads SNHLY; CDR2 reads FYNNEI. The CDR3 consists of 13 residues. The junction had 6 bases not matched to a gene; V was cut back by 9 bases and J by 5 bases. The CDR3 loop reads CARAGAGTGELFF. CDR3 DNA sequence: TGTGCCAGGGCCGGAGCGGGGACCGGGGAGCTGTTTTTT.

The rearrangement joins TRBV6-6 to TRBJ1-2, with 8 bases aligning to TRBD1. Germline V lookup: CDR1 MNHNY, CDR2 SVGAGI (reference sequence). The CDR3 has 15 amino acids. V was clipped by 7 bases and J by 2 bases; unmatched bases: 9. CDR3 sequence reads: CASTPRAGGNYGYTF. The CDR3 nucleotides are TGTGCCAGCACTCCTAGGGCAGGGGGCAACTATGGCTACACCTTC.

This chain uses TRBV2 with TRBJ2-7, with 7 bases fitting TRBD1. Germline V CDR1 and CDR2: SNHLY, FYNNEI. The CDR3 has 13 amino acids. J gave up 3 bases and V 7 bases, and 6 bases lay outside the gene matches. CDR3 in amino acids: CASNGQENYEQYF. In DNA, the CDR3 is TGTGCCAGCAACGGACAGGAGAACTACGAGCAGTACTTC.

This chain links TRBV5-5 with TRBJ1-2; D gene unclear. V lost 2 bases, J lost 2 bases, and 13 bases lay in between. This CDR3 has 15 residues. CDR1 SGHKS and CDR2 YYEKEE come from the germline V gene (reference sequence). The CDR3: CASSLPLGGNYGYTF. CDR3 sequence (DNA): TGTGCCAGCAGCTTACCCTTGGGAGGGAACTATGGCTACACCTTC.

The gene calls are TRBV11-2 and TRBJ1-4; D is unclear. The germline CDR1 and CDR2 sequences are SGHAT and FQNNGV. Deletions cut 2 bases from V and 10 bases from J, with 11 bases between. CDR3 length equals 13 residues. The CDR3 spells CASSLWSEGKLFF. CDR3 sequence (DNA): TGTGCCAGCAGCTTATGGTCGGAGGGAAAACTGTTTTTT. Filled out from reference TRBV11-2 and TRBJ1-4, the complete variable domain reads EAGVAQSPRYKIIEKRQSVAFWCNPISGHATLYWYQQILGQGPKLLIQFQNNGVVDDSQLPKDRFSAERLKGVDSTLKIQPAKLEDSAVYLCASSLWSEGKLFFGSGTQLSVL.

The chain combines TRBV18 with TRBJ2-1, with TRBD1 matching over 8 bases. CDR3 length: 16 residues. The junction had 10 bases not matched to a gene; V was cut back by 1 base and J by 8 bases. CDR1 and CDR2 (germline): KGHSH, LQKENI. CDR3 region: CASSPRRDRRLYEQFF. The DNA of the CDR3 is TGTGCCAGCTCACCACGACGGGACAGGAGACTCTATGAGCAGTTCTTC.

The chain uses TRBV27 and TRBJ1-1; 7 bases align to TRBD1. V lost 3 bases to trimming and J lost 4 bases; unmatched junction nucleotides: 5. CDR1 is MNHEY and CDR2 is SMNVEV in the germline V gene (reference sequence). The CDR3 has 14 amino acids. CDR3 in DNA: TGTGCCAGCAGTTTTTTTTCAGGGGGCACTGAAGCTTTCTTT. As protein: CASSFFSGGTEAFF.

V gene TRBV7-8 combines with J gene TRBJ2-1; 7 bases align to TRBD1. Germline V gene lookup returns CDR1 SGHVS and CDR2 FQNEAQ. Losses at the gene ends were 5 bases for V and 8 bases for J; bases not matched to a gene: 15. The CDR3 loop spans 16 amino acids. CDR3 sequence: CASSREGAGSADEQFF. The CDR3 region has the DNA TGTGCCAGCAGCAGAGAGGGGGCAGGGTCGGCCGATGAGCAGTTCTTC.

This chain joins TRBV7-6 and TRBJ1-1; TRBD1 agrees at 9 bases. The CDR3 is 15 amino acids. V was pared by 5 bases and J by 1 base, with 5 bases of the junction left unmatched. Germline CDR1 SGHVS, CDR2 FNYEAQ. CDR3 residues: CASSARTGANTEAFF. In DNA form, the CDR3 reads TGTGCCAGCAGCGCCCGGACAGGGGCGAACACTGAAGCTTTCTTT. The variable domain in full, completed from reference TRBV7-6 and TRBJ1-1, reads GAGVSQSPRYKVTKRGQDVALRCDPISGHVSLYWYRQALGQGPEFLTYFNYEAQQDKSGLPNDRFSAERPEGSISTLTIQRTEQRDSAMYRCASSARTGANTEAFFGQGTRLTVV.

The rearrangement joins TRBV28 to TRBJ1-5; a possible D gene is TRBD1 (5 bases). The CDR3 sequence is 17 residues long. Germline V gives CDR1 MDHEN, CDR2 SYDVKM. Between the trimmed V and J ends, which lost 3 bases and 4 bases, there was a span of 19 bases. The CDR3 DNA reads TGTGCCAGCAGTTTTGGGGGGAGGGCGGAGCGGAATCAGCCCCAGCATTTT. Its translation is CASSFGGRAERNQPQHF.

The chain couples TRBV4-1 to TRBJ2-5; TRBD2 matches 8 bases. Germline V CDR1 and CDR2: MGHRA, YSYEKL. The CDR3 length is 16 residues. The V segment lost 1 base and the J segment 4 bases; nucleotides outside the gene matches: 8. The CDR3 DNA reads as TGCGCCAGCAGCCAAGTTGACGGGGGGGCCGCAGAGACCCAGTACTTC. It translates to CASSQVDGGAAETQYF.

The CDR3 sequence is CASSPRDYDASSYNEQFF. The CDR3 DNA follows: TGTGCCAGCTCACCACGAGACTACGATGCTAGCTCCTACAATGAGCAGTTCTTC. The chain carries TRBV18 and TRBJ2-1, with a weak D call TRBD2 (5 bases). CDR3 length: 18 residues. Deletions cut 1 base from V and 0 bases from J, with 16 bases between. Germline values: CDR1 KGHSH, CDR2 LQKENI.

This rearrangement joins TRBV28 to TRBJ1-5; TRBD1 might be the D (5 bases). CDR1 MDHEN and CDR2 SYDVKM come from the germline V gene. The CDR3 spans 17 residues. V shed 7 bases and J shed 4 bases, with 23 bases lying between them. CDR3 amino acids: CASNRIRGGVRNQPQHF. CDR3 in DNA: TGTGCCAGCAACCGGATCCGGGGGGGGGTTAGAAATCAGCCCCAGCATTTT.

V is TRBV29-1 and J is TRBJ1-1; a possible D gene is TRBD1 (5 bases). Germline V gives CDR1 SQVTM, CDR2 ANQGSEA. CDR3 size: 12 residues. Trimming stripped 6 bases from V and 4 bases from J, with 12 bases between. CDR3 region: CSVLRESTEAFF. The DNA for the CDR3 is TGCAGCGTCCTCAGGGAAAGCACTGAAGCTTTCTTT. The variable domain in full, completed from reference TRBV29-1 and TRBJ1-1, reads SAVISQKPSRDICQRGTSLTIQCQVDSQVTMMFWYRQQPGQSLTLIATANQGSEATYESGFVIDKFPISRPNLTFSTLTVSNMSPEDSSIYLCSVLRESTEAFFGQGTRLTVV.

The V gene is TRBV6-1, the J gene TRBJ1-1; 8 nucleotides agree with TRBD1. Trimming cost V 0 bases and J 1 base; bases outside gene matches: 4. The CDR3 is made up of 16 amino acids. CDR1 is MNHNS, CDR2 SASEGT, per germline. The CDR3 here is CASSEAAGTGNTEAFF. The DNA for the CDR3 is TGTGCCAGCAGTGAAGCTGCCGGGACAGGGAACACTGAAGCTTTCTTT.